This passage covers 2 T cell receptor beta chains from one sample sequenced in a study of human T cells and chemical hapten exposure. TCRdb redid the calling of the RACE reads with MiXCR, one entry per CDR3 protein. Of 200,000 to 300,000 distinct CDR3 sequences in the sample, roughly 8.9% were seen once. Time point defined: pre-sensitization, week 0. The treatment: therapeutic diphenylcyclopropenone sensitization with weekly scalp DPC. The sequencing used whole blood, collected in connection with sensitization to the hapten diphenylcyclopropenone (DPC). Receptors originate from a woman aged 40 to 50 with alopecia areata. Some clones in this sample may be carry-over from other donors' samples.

The chain's CDR3 is CASSFRRARGRGRDTEAFF. The CDR3 DNA reads TGTGCCAGCAGTTTTCGGCGCGCCAGGGGGCGCGGAAGAGACACTGAAGCTTTCTTT. The gene calls are TRBV12-3 or TRBV12-4 and TRBJ1-1; TRBD1 matches at 8 bases. The CDR3 totals 19 residues. V lost 3 bases to trimming and J lost 3 bases; unmatched junction nucleotides: 18.

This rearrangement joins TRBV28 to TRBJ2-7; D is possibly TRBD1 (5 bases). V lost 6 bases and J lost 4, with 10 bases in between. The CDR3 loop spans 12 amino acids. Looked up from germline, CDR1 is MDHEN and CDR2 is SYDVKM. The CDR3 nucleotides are TGTGCCAGCAGAGGCAGGGTTTACGAGCAGTACTTC. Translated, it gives CASRGRVYEQYF.